The present T cell receptor beta chain was sequenced within a study of T cells in tumors and immune-related adverse events (dated by TCRdb to 2020 to 2022). Counted from cysteine to phenylalanine, this CDR3 has 15 amino acids. The DNA shown is the 45-base CDR3, in frame from base 1. The germline V gene specifies SGDLS as CDR1 and YYNGEE as CDR2. At the junction V is shortened by 4 bases and J by 0 bases; bases outside the gene matches: 2. The treatment or condition label on this specimen signifies: nivolumab (PD-1 blockade) given before sampling. The DNeasy Blood and Tissue Kit was used to extract DNA from formalin-fixed paraffin-embedded specimens. The TCR beta locus was amplified and sequenced with the immunoSEQ assay, yielding bulk TCR Vbeta CDR3 data. On the authors' methods: Non-productive CDR3s, sequences shorter than 7 amino acids, and those not starting with C or ending with F/W were excluded. Analysis was restricted to specimens with at least 1000 reads, and each clonotype was defined at the amino acid level. To compute clonality, Pielou's evenness was subtracted from 1. Library sizes were equalized by abundance-weighted random subsampling with replacement, which was repeated 100 times so that 95% confidence intervals could be reported. Repertoire overlap was quantified using the Morisita overlap index, and the top 40 clones per specimen were examined for overlap with the irAE. TCRdb took over this immuneACCESS table, retaining in-frame rearrangements with V and J assigned. Such tables are incomplete; in checked studies, under half of the missing clones stem from an unresolved V gene, and the remainder is unexplained. D and trimming come from the DNA, and the V and J calls and clone size come from that table. The table for this sample lists 6,500 to 8,500 clones; approximately 94% of them were counted only once. Around 2.3% of the sample is held by the ten biggest clonotypes.

In the case of this clone: Its antigen target is currently unknown. No much larger clone is present one base from it, and per-base qualities are unavailable.

The sequence is built from TRBV9 and TRBJ2-5; 11 middle bases align to TRBD2. The material was lymph node tissue, obtained from a patient treated with anti-PD-1 therapy. The TCR was taken from a female donor with metastatic renal cell carcinoma. The nucleotides read TGTGCCAGCAGCCCTAGCGGGGGGTACCAAGAGACCCAGTACTTC. Its coded protein is CASSPSGGYQETQYF. Where the CDR3 stops, the reference TRBV9 and TRBJ2-5 genes take over; the full variable domain is DSGVTQTPKHLITATGQRVTLRCSPRSGDLSVYWYQQSLDQGLQFLIQYYNGEERAKGNILERFSAQQFPDLHSELNLSSLELGDSALYFCASSPSGGYQETQYFGPGTRLLVL.